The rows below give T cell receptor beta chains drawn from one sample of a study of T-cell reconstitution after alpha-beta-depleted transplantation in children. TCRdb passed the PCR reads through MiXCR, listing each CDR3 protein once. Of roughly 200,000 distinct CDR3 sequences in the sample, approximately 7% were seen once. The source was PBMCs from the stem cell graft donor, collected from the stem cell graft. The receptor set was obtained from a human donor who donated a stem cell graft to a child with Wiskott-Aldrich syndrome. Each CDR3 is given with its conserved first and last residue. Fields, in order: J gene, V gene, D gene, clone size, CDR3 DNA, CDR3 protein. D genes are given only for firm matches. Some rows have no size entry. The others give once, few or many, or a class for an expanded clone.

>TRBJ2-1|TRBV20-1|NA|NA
TGCAGTGCTAGAGTCCAAGATAGCTCCTACAATGAGCAGTTCTTC
CSARVQDSSYNEQFF
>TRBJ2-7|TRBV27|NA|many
TGTGCCATCTCCGCCCGGTCTAAAGAGCAGTACTTC
CAISARSKEQYF
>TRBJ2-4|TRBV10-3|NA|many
TGTGCCATCAGTGAACAGCTAGCCAAAAACATTCAGTACTTC
CAISEQLAKNIQYF
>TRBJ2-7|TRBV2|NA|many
TGTGCCAGCAGTGAACGGGCACGGTGGGAGTACTTC
CASSERARWEYF
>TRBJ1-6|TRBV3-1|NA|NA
TGTGCCAGCAGCCAAGGGGACGGGGGCGAAGGTTCACCCCTCCACTTT
CASSQGDGGEGSPLHF
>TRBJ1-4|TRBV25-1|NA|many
TGTGCCAGCTCCGGACAGATTAATGAAAAACTGTTTTTT
CASSGQINEKLFF
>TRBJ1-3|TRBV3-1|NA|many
TGTGCCAGCAGCCGAGGAAACACCATATATTTT
CASSRGNTIYF
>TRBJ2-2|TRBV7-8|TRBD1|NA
TGTGCCAGCAGCCTCGACCGGGACAGGGGGAACACCGGGGAGCTGTTTTTT
CASSLDRDRGNTGELFF
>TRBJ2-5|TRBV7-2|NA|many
TGTGCCAGCAGCTTAGGGTGGGCGGGTCAAGAGACCCAGTACTTC
CASSLGWAGQETQYF
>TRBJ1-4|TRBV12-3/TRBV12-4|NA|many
TGTGCCAGCTGGACAGTCACTAATGAAAAACTGTTTTTT
CASWTVTNEKLFF
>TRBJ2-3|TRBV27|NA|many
TGTGCCAGCAGTTTATTCCCACAGGGCTCGACCCCTGGCACAGATACGCAGTATTTT
CASSLFPQGSTPGTDTQYF
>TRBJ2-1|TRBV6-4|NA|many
TGTGCCAGCAGTGCGGGAGAAGGGGGCAATGAGCAGTTCTTC
CASSAGEGGNEQFF
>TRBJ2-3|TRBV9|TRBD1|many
TGTGCTTCGGGGACAGGGGGCACAGATACGCAGTATTTT
CASGTGGTDTQYF
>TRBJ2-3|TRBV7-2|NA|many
TGTGCCAGCAGCTTACCCAGGTCTAGCACAGATACGCAGTATTTT
CASSLPRSSTDTQYF
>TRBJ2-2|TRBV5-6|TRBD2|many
TGTGCCAGCACAGATGGGACTAGCGGAAACACCGGGGAGCTGTTTTTT
CASTDGTSGNTGELFF
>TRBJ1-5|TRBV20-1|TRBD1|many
TGCAGTGCCCCCGGGGACAGGGCCAATCAGCCCCAGCATTTT
CSAPGDRANQPQHF
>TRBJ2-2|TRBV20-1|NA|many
TGCAGTGCTAAAGGGGGAAGGAACACCGGGGAGCTGTTTTTT
CSAKGGRNTGELFF
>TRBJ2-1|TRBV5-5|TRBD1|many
TGTGCCAGCAGCTCGATAAGGGGGCGAAACTACAATGAGCAGTTCTTC
CASSSIRGRNYNEQFF
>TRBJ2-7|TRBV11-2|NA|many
TGTGCCAGCAGCTTATACCCCGACAGGACAACCTACGAGCAGTACTTC
CASSLYPDRTTYEQYF
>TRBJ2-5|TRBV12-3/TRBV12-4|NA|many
TGTGCCAGCAGTTTGTGGGGGCCTGAGACCCAGTACTTC
CASSLWGPETQYF
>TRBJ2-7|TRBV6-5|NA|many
TGTGCCAGCAGTTATTGGGACACCGCCTACGAGCAGTACTTC
CASSYWDTAYEQYF
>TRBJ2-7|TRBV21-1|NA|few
TGTGCCAGCAGCAAGGGGGGGAGGCTAACGTTGCAGTACTTC
CASSKGGRLTLQYF
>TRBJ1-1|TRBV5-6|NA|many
TGTGCCAGCAGCTTAAGGGGCGTTGGAGCTGAAGCTTTCTTT
CASSLRGVGAEAFF
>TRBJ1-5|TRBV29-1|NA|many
TGCAGCGCCGCGATGGGGTCAGGGCTTCAGCCCCAGCATTTT
CSAAMGSGLQPQHF
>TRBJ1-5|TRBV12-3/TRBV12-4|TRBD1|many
TGTGCCAGCAGTACAGGGGGTGGCAATCAGCCCCAGCATTTT
CASSTGGGNQPQHF
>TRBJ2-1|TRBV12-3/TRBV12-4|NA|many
TGTGCCAGCACCAAAGGTCCGGGGAGGTATGAGCAGTTCTTC
CASTKGPGRYEQFF
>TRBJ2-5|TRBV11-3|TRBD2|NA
TGTGCCAGCAGCCCTATGGGACTACAAGAGACCCAGTACTTC
CASSPMGLQETQYF
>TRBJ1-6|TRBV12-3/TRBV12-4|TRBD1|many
TGTGCCAGCAGTTTGAATAGACAGGGTGCTGGGTCACCCCTCCACTTT
CASSLNRQGAGSPLHF
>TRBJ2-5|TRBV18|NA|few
TGTGCCAGCTCACCAAGCAGGGGACAAGAGACCCAGTACTTC
CASSPSRGQETQYF
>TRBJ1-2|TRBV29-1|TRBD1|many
TGCAGCGTTGACCTCACAAGACAGGGCCAAGATGGCTACACCTTC
CSVDLTRQGQDGYTF
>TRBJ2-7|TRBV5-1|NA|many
TGCGCCAGCAGCTTGGAACCGGGCTCCTACGAGCAGTACTTC
CASSLEPGSYEQYF
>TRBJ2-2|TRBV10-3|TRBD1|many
TGTGCCATCGGGGGGACAGGGGATACCACCGGGGAGCTGTTTTTT
CAIGGTGDTTGELFF
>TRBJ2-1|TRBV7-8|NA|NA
TGTGCCAGCAGCTTTAGAGGGTATTTGTACAATGAGCAGTTCTTC
CASSFRGYLYNEQFF
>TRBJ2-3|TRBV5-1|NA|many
TGCGCCAGCGGGGGACCTCCGACAGATACGCAGTATTTT
CASGGPPTDTQYF
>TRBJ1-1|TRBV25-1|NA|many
TGTGCCAGCAGGAAAACAGGAACGTTTGAAGCTTTCTTT
CASRKTGTFEAFF
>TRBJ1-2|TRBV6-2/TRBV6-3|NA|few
TGTGCCAGCACCGACAGAGTACCTAACTATGGCTACACCTTC
CASTDRVPNYGYTF
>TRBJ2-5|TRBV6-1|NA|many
TGTGCCAGCAGGAGGAAAGTATCGATCTGGGAGACCCAGTACTTC
CASRRKVSIWETQYF
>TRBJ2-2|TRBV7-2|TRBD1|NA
TGTGCCAGCAGTTACCGGCAGGGGGCTGTCGGGGAGCTGTTTTTT
CASSYRQGAVGELFF
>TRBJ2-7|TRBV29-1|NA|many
TGCAGCGTTTCGTGGCCCTACGAGCAGTACTTC
CSVSWPYEQYF
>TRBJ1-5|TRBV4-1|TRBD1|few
TGCGCCAGCAGCCATGACAGGGGCCGAAATCAGCCCCAGCATTTT
CASSHDRGRNQPQHF
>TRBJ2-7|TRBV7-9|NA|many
TGTGCCAGCAGCCGGAGGGGGGTCGGGAGCTCCTACGAGCAGTACTTC
CASSRRGVGSSYEQYF
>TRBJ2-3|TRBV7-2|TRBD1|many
TGTGCCAGCAGCGGTCGGTTGACAGGGGGCTTCTATTTT
CASSGRLTGGFYF
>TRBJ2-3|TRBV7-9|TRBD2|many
TGTGCCAGCAGCTCTAGCGGGCCCTTCAGCACAGATACGCAGTATTTT
CASSSSGPFSTDTQYF
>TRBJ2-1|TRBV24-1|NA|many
TGTGCCACCAGTGATCAGAGCAATGAGCAGTTCTTC
CATSDQSNEQFF
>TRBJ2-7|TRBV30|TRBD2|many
TGTGCGCTGACTAGCGGGGGAATCGAGCAGTACTTC
CALTSGGIEQYF
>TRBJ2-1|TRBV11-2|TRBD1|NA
TGTGCCAGCAGCCAACAGGGGGCGACGAATGAGCAGTTCTTC
CASSQQGATNEQFF